The clone carrying this T cell receptor (beta chain) has more than one count but fewer than ten. Its cognate antigen is unknown. It was with unique molecular identifiers that the TCRbeta library was prepared. TCRdb analysed the PCR reads with MiXCR anew, one entry per CDR3 protein. The sample contains about 500,000 distinct CDR3 sequences, 10% to 12% of which appear only once. The germline gives CDR1 DFQATT, CDR2 SNEGSKA (reference sequence). Trimming stripped 6 bases from V and 0 bases from J, with 9 bases between. This CDR3 has 14 residues. The sample belongs to a study of T-cell reconstitution after alpha-beta-depleted transplantation in children. Study-wide results and limits: T-cell numbers and diversity, one year after transplant, stemmed largely from T cells that were newly produced. Some patients' high day-60 TCRbeta diversity was attributed to recipient cells surviving conditioning. As was reported, about two months after transplant, alpha-beta T cells came from several hundred expanded graft clones.

The sample in question was PBMCs, mostly from graft donor cells, obtained 180 days after TCRalphabeta/CD19-depleted stem cell transplant. This TCR came from a female patient aged 2 to 10 who had a stem cell transplant for aplastic anemia, so the T cells may come from the graft donor. This chain joins TRBV20-1 and TRBJ2-6; D ambiguous. The CDR3 nucleotides are TGCAGTGCGCGACGACTCTCTGGGGCCAACGTCCTGACTTTC. Its translation: CSARRLSGANVLTF.